These 20 T cell receptor beta chains came from one sample sequenced in a study of blood T cells in healthy people across ages. Using a J-beta primer mix together with a sample-barcoded 5' primer, a second PCR was run for about 7 to 12 cycles. Using its own MiXCR run on the 5' RACE reads, TCRdb lists one record per CDR3 protein. The table includes about 1.1 million distinct CDR3 sequences, 35% to 40% detected once. Sequencing was carried out using blood. These receptor sequences come from a young man in good health.

The chain joins TRBV29-1 to TRBJ1-1, with a weak D call TRBD1 (5 bases). The ends were cut back, 7 bases at V and 5 bases at J, with 14 bases in the middle. Germline CDR1 and CDR2: SQVTM and ANQGSEA. The CDR3 covers 12 residues. CDR3 residues: CSAGRGITEAFF. Written as DNA, the CDR3 is TGCAGCGCTGGGAGGGGAATTACTGAAGCTTTCTTT.

V and J are TRBV29-1 and TRBJ2-1; D possibly corresponds to TRBD1 (6 bases). The CDR3 loop spans 11 amino acids. V gave up 7 bases and J gave up 6 bases, with 10 bases separating them. CDR1 and CDR2 from the germline V gene are SQVTM and ANQGSEA. The CDR3 sequence is CSDGTPNEQFF. CDR3 DNA: TGCAGCGATGGGACACCCAATGAGCAGTTCTTC.

A few counts support this clonotype. This rearrangement joins TRBV13 to TRBJ2-3; 9 bases align to TRBD2. Trimming cost V 5 bases and J 5 bases; bases outside gene matches: 11. The CDR3 is 16 amino acids. Germline V gene sequence: CDR1 PRHDT, CDR2 FYEKMQ (reference sequence). The CDR3: CASSTLSGGTGDTQYF. In DNA, the CDR3 is TGTGCCAGCAGCACACTCAGCGGGGGGACGGGAGATACGCAGTATTTT.

This chain joins TRBV10-3 and TRBJ2-7; D may be TRBD2 (6 bases). The CDR3 runs to 14 residues. Germline CDR1 ENHRY, CDR2 SYGVKD. The germline V and J ends were trimmed by 2 bases and 1 base, with 9 bases remaining between them. CDR3 bases: TGTGCCATCAGTGAGATGGGGGGATCCTACGAGCAGTACTTC. Translation gives CAISEMGGSYEQYF.

The V gene is TRBV30, the J gene TRBJ1-1; D might be TRBD1 (5 bases). Germline CDR1 is GTSNPN and CDR2 is SVGIG (reference sequence). V dropped 5 bases and J dropped 1 base, with 5 bases sitting between them. CDR3 length equals 11 residues. CDR3: CAWGQNTEAFF. The CDR3 coding sequence is TGTGCCTGGGGACAGAACACTGAAGCTTTCTTT. The variable domain in full, completed from reference TRBV30 and TRBJ1-1, reads SQTIHQWPATLVQPVGSPLSLECTVEGTSNPNLYWYRQAAGRGLQLLFYSVGIGQISSEVPQNLSASRPQDRQFILSSKKLLLSDSGFYLCAWGQNTEAFFGQGTRLTVV.

The chain employs TRBV12-3 or TRBV12-4 and TRBJ1-3; 10 nucleotides agree with TRBD1. V trimming: 4 bases; J trimming: 2 bases; junction bases outside the gene matches: 5. The CDR3 consists of 16 residues. Here the CDR3 DNA reads TGTGCCAGCAGTTCCAGGACAGGGGGTGCTGGAAACACCATATATTTT. It specifies CASSSRTGGAGNTIYF.

This chain joins TRBV15 and TRBJ1-4; no clear D. The germline CDR1 and CDR2 sequences are LNHNV and YYDKDF (reference sequence). This CDR3 has 15 residues. V was trimmed by 3 bases and J by 5 bases, leaving 13 bases between them. The DNA of the CDR3 is TGTGCCACCAGCAGGGGAGGAGCCCCGAATGAAAAACTGTTTTTT. Protein: CATSRGGAPNEKLFF.

V and J are TRBV5-1 and TRBJ2-3, with 8 bases matching TRBD1. V was pared by 4 bases and J by 1 base, with 8 bases of the junction left unmatched. CDR1 is SGHRS and CDR2 is YFSETQ in the germline V gene. CDR3 length equals 16 residues. The chain's CDR3 is CASSHRTGLGTDTQYF. DNA of the CDR3: TGCGCCAGCAGCCACCGGACAGGGCTTGGCACAGATACGCAGTATTTT.

This clonotype has more than one count but fewer than ten. The rearrangement links TRBV4-1 to TRBJ1-2; tentatively, D is TRBD1 (6 bases). CDR1 is MGHRA, CDR2 YSYEKL, per germline. With 8 bases removed from V and 4 bases from J, the gap between germline ends came to 17 bases. This CDR3 region has 14 residues. The CDR3 loop is CASGGPTPFYGYTF. The CDR3 DNA reads TGCGCCAGCGGGGGCCCAACCCCATTCTATGGCTACACCTTC.

Remarks on this clonotype: One end of the junction fails to match germline, which may point to a read error. CDR3 bases: TGTGCCAGCAGCCTACGGACGGGCTTCACCTTC. It yields the protein CASSLRTGFTF. The chain joins TRBV9 to TRBJ1-2, with unresolved D. Germline V gene lookup returns CDR1 SGDLS and CDR2 YYNGEE. This CDR3 region has 11 residues.

As for this clonotype: One junction end does not reproduce the germline sequence, and a read error may be involved. This chain's CDR3 is CASSLHGGRNTEAFF. The CDR3 DNA is TGTGCTAGCAGCTTACATGGGGGTCGGAACACTGAAGCTTTCTTT. V is TRBV7-7 and J is TRBJ1-1; tentatively, D is TRBD1 (5 bases). CDR1 is SSHAT and CDR2 is FNYEAQ in the germline V gene (reference sequence). The CDR3 spans 15 residues.

There are a few counts of this clonotype. The chain is built from TRBV5-5 and TRBJ1-2; 11 nucleotides agree with TRBD1. This CDR3 contains 15 residues. The germline gives CDR1 SGHKS, CDR2 YYEKEE (reference sequence). The J segment lost 4 bases and the V segment lost 4 bases, leaving 6 bases of the junction unmatched. CDR3 sequence: CASSGRTGGGYGYTF. The CDR3 DNA sequence: TGTGCCAGCAGCGGAAGGACAGGGGGCGGCTATGGCTACACCTTC.

This clonotype was counted between two and nine times. The chain has TRBV5-1 and TRBJ2-1; D is unclear. The ends were cut back, 4 bases at V and 6 bases at J, with 17 bases in the middle. The CDR3 sequence is 15 residues long. Germline V CDR1 and CDR2: SGHRS, YFSETQ. CDR3 DNA sequence: TGCGCCAGCAGCCCCCGGGCCCCCCTGTCCAATGAGCAGTTCTTC. It is translated as CASSPRAPLSNEQFF.

CDR3: CASSVTSKTYRNEQFF. In DNA form, the CDR3 reads TGTGCCAGCAGCGTAACCTCAAAAACTTACCGAAATGAGCAGTTCTTC. V usage is TRBV9 and J usage is TRBJ2-1; D is unclear. Trimming removed 1 base at V and 7 bases at J, with 18 bases between. CDR3 size: 16 residues. Per germline, CDR1 SGDLS and CDR2 YYNGEE.

The V call is TRBV29-1, the J call TRBJ1-2; TRBD1 matches 7 bases. There are 16 residues in the CDR3. V shed 5 bases, J shed 0 bases, and the junction held 12 bases outside the gene matches. Germline V gives CDR1 SQVTM, CDR2 ANQGSEA. CDR3 nucleotides: TGCAGCGTTAGGAGGGACAGCGACCCAGCTAACTATGGCTACACCTTC. Translating it yields CSVRRDSDPANYGYTF.

V and J are TRBV20-1 and TRBJ2-3, with 10 bases fitting TRBD2. The CDR3 contains 16 residues. Looked up from germline, CDR1 is DFQATT and CDR2 is SNEGSKA (reference sequence). V dropped 7 bases and J dropped 0; count of bases not matched to a gene: 10. The CDR3 region has the DNA TGCAGTGTATTGAGCGGGGGGGCCCTTAGCACAGATACGCAGTATTTT. Protein product: CSVLSGGALSTDTQYF.

This clonotype has a count of ten or more. The chain combines TRBV20-1 with TRBJ1-5; D unclear. CDR3 length equals 13 residues. Germline CDR1 DFQATT, CDR2 SNEGSKA (reference sequence). Trimming cost V 2 bases and J 6 bases, with 11 bases left between them. CDR3 bases: TGCAGTGCTAGATCTGGGTTCGGTCAGCCCCAGCATTTT. Its translation is CSARSGFGQPQHF.

The V and J genes are TRBV6-2 or TRBV6-3 and TRBJ2-2, with TRBD1 matching 10 bases. The CDR3 has 16 residues. CDR1 and CDR2 (germline): MNHEY, SVGEGT. J gave up 4 bases and V 2 bases, and 4 bases lay outside the gene matches. The DNA of the CDR3 is TGTGCCAGCAGTTACGGGACAGGGGACTTCACCGGGGAGCTGTTTTTT. Residues: CASSYGTGDFTGELFF.

This clonotype was observed a handful of times. The chain links TRBV9 to TRBJ2-2; D gene ambiguous. There are 14 residues in the CDR3. Germline lookup yields CDR1 SGDLS and CDR2 YYNGEE. V gave up 0 bases and J gave up 1 base, with 4 bases separating them. The CDR3 is CASSVVGNTGELFF. The CDR3 DNA follows: TGTGCCAGCAGCGTAGTGGGGAACACCGGGGAGCTGTTTTTT.

This clonotype was seen a handful of times. This chain uses TRBV7-2 with TRBJ1-1, with TRBD1 as a possible D gene (6 bases). The CDR3 totals 16 residues. Germline V CDR1 and CDR2: SGHTA, FQGNSA. The V end lost 1 base, the J end lost 1 base, and 13 bases lay between the germline ends. CDR3 nucleotide sequence: TGTGCCAGCAGCTTAGGGTCGGCGGGGGCGAACACTGAAGCTTTCTTT. Its translation is CASSLGSAGANTEAFF.